Sequencing of this T cell receptor (beta chain) was carried out in a study of cytomegalovirus exposure and HLA in healthy donors. Whole-study results and caveats: The study recorded 164 TCR beta chains that were cytomegalovirus-associated. In a later analysis, most CMV-associated TCR beta chains appeared HLA-restricted. Reports indicate that TCR beta sequences accurately predicted the HLA-A and HLA-B alleles of most subjects. Immune exposure information comprised only CMV serostatus.

Researchers ran the PCR with 60 Vbeta and 13 Jbeta primers. TCRdb keeps only in-frame clones here, not all; method: immunoSEQ multiplex PCR. The table shows some 190,000 clones, with around 80% occurring only once. Points on this clone: Its matching antigen is unknown.

Sequences were obtained from PBMCs. The sequence derives from a woman aged 30 to 39 in good health and CMV-seronegative.

CDR3 coding DNA: TGTGCCAGCAGCTTAGAGCGGGGCAACTATGGCTACACCTTC. Protein: CASSLERGNYGYTF. The genes are TRBV11-2 and TRBJ1-2, with D perhaps matching TRBD1 (5 bases). V was cut by 0 bases and J by 2 bases, with 7 bases left in between. The CDR3 has 14 amino acids. Germline CDR1 is SGHAT and CDR2 is FQNNGV.